This T cell receptor (beta chain) was captured in a study of graft-versus-host responses after intestinal transplantation. Across the whole study: In this cohort, recipients had multivisceral, liver-intestinal, or isolated intestinal transplants.

Points on this clone: Its cognate antigen is unknown.

Trimming pared 0 bases from V and 12 bases from J, leaving 6 bases between. This CDR3 contains 11 residues. Germline-derived CDR1 and CDR2 are MNHNS and SASEGT. Clones were sequenced by immunoSEQ multiplex PCR, and TCRdb holds only the in-frame ones, with some missing. The repertoire holds around 110,000 clones, with 90% as singletons. This clonotype originated in a human donor who received an intestinal transplant. Sample: unstimulated CD4+ T cells sorted from spleen or lymph node cells, taken before intestinal transplant. This chain connects TRBV6-1 to TRBJ2-1; D ambiguous. The CDR3 DNA follows: TGTGCCAGCAGTGAAGCGCAAGCGCAGTTCTTC. Amino acids: CASSEAQAQFF.